The clone carrying this T cell receptor (beta chain) has ten or more counts. Profiling relied on immunoSEQ multiplex PCR, and the TCRdb table lists in-frame clones only, not all of them. This sample has 180,000 or so clones, with 81% found just once. These data are taken from a study of blood T cell repertoires in COVID-19. The CDR3 contains 14 residues. Germline CDR1 is GTSNPN and CDR2 is SVGIG (reference sequence). Deletions cut 5 bases from V and 6 bases from J, with 17 bases between. V gene TRBV30 combines with J gene TRBJ2-1, with D possibly matching TRBD2 (6 bases). This receptor was obtained from a middle-aged woman with COVID-19, enrolled during active disease. The sample taken for sequencing was peripheral blood. The CDR3 sequence is CAWGPGDLINEQFF. CDR3 coding DNA: TGTGCCTGGGGCCCGGGAGACCTTATCAATGAGCAGTTCTTC.